Shown below are 9 T cell receptor beta chains from a single sample sequenced in a study of blood T cell repertoires in COVID-19. The repertoire was sequenced with immunoSEQ multiplex PCR; TCRdb's copy has only in-frame clones and lacks some. The profile shows over 200,000 clones, around 92% of them singletons. Sequencing was done on a sample of PBMCs or T cells enriched from blood (not recorded which). The receptors come from a woman aged 25 to 39 with acute COVID-19.

This chain links TRBV7-8 with TRBJ1-3, with 8 positions matching TRBD1. The CDR3 loop spans 16 amino acids. V dropped 5 bases and J dropped 0; count of bases not matched to a gene: 6. Germline V lookup: CDR1 SGHVS, CDR2 FQNEAQ. CDR3 DNA sequence: TGTGCCAGCAGCCCCCGACAGGGGTCCTCTGGAAACACCATATATTTT. Encoded protein: CASSPRQGSSGNTIYF. The full variable domain, its missing parts supplied by reference TRBV7-8 and TRBJ1-3, is GAGVSQSPRYKVAKRGQDVALRCDPISGHVSLFWYQQALGQGPEFLTYFQNEAQLDKSGLPSDRFFAERPEGSVSTLKIQRTQQEDSAVYLCASSPRQGSSGNTIYFGEGSWLTVV.

The V call is TRBV15, the J call TRBJ2-1, with TRBD2 matching over 8 bases. The CDR3 has 13 amino acids. Trimming cost V 1 base and J 9 bases; bases outside gene matches: 2. The V gene's germline CDR1 is LNHNV and CDR2 YYDKDF (reference sequence). CDR3 in amino acids: CATSRAGGSEQFF. CDR3 nucleotides: TGTGCCACCAGCAGAGCGGGAGGGAGTGAGCAGTTCTTC.

The chain uses TRBV6-1 and TRBJ1-6; perhaps TRBD1 as D (6 bases). Trimming took 2 bases from V and 5 from J, leaving 13 bases between them. Germline V lookup: CDR1 MNHNS, CDR2 SASEGT. The CDR3 consists of 16 residues. The DNA for the CDR3 is TGTGCCAGCAGTGAATTCAGGGGTGTCCATAATTCACCCCTCCACTTT. Its translation: CASSEFRGVHNSPLHF.

This clone was detected only once. The chain uses TRBV27 and TRBJ1-3, with TRBD1 matching over 8 bases. The V and J ends lost 6 bases and 4 bases, in that order; junction bases with no gene match: 8. The CDR3 is 15 amino acids. The germline gives CDR1 MNHEY, CDR2 SMNVEV (reference sequence). As DNA, the CDR3 is TGTGCCAGCAGACTTGGGACAGGACGAGGAAACACCATATATTTT. It is translated as CASRLGTGRGNTIYF.

The chain couples TRBV14 to TRBJ1-4; tentatively, D is TRBD1 (6 bases). V was trimmed by 4 bases and J by 7 bases, leaving 16 bases between them. The CDR3 consists of 15 residues. CDR1 and CDR2 (germline): SGHDN, FVKESK. In nucleotides, the CDR3 is TGTGCCAGCAGCCGAGGGGGAGGGGCCGGTGAAAAACTGTTTTTT. It is translated as CASSRGGGAGEKLFF. The whole variable domain, remainder taken from reference TRBV14 and TRBJ1-4, is EAGVTQFPSHSVIEKGQTVTLRCDPISGHDNLYWYRRVMGKEIKFLLHFVKESKQDESGMPNNRFLAERTGGTYSTLKVQPAELEDSGVYFCASSRGGGAGEKLFFGSGTQLSVL.

The chain combines TRBV6-5 with TRBJ2-5; tentatively, D is TRBD1 (6 bases). Looked up from germline, CDR1 is MNHEY and CDR2 is SVGAGI. Between the trimmed V and J ends, which lost 0 bases and 4 bases, there was a span of 15 bases. The CDR3 extends over 16 amino acids. CDR3 bases: TGTGCCAGCAGTTACTCGAGTCTCAGGGGAGCAGAGACCCAGTACTTC. Translation: CASSYSSLRGAETQYF.

This chain uses TRBV27 with TRBJ1-1, with 8 bases identical to TRBD1. This CDR3 region has 17 residues. The germline CDR1 and CDR2 sequences are MNHEY and SMNVEV (reference sequence). V gave up 5 bases and J gave up 1 base; unmatched junction bases: 12. As DNA, the CDR3 is TGTGCCAGCAGTCCTTTTTTATGGACAGGGAAGAACACTGAAGCTTTCTTT. Amino acid sequence: CASSPFLWTGKNTEAFF.

Of note for this clone: In the same sample, other DNA sequences code for this CDR3. V is TRBV7-2 and J is TRBJ2-3; tentative D call: TRBD2 (6 bases). V gave up 0 bases and J gave up 3 bases, with 7 bases separating them. This CDR3 comprises 14 residues. Germline V gene lookup returns CDR1 SGHTA and CDR2 FQGNSA. Here the CDR3 reads CASSLAGGTDTQYF. CDR3 coding DNA: TGTGCCAGCAGCTTAGCGGGAGGTACAGATACGCAGTATTTT.

In this sample, this clone turned up once. V and J are TRBV7-9 and TRBJ2-5; D not resolved. Trimming took 5 bases from V and 5 from J, leaving 21 bases between them. CDR3 length equals 16 residues. Germline V lookup: CDR1 SEHNR, CDR2 FQNEAQ (reference sequence). The CDR3 nucleotides read TGTGCCAGCAGCCCCCGTCGGGTAGCTAATCTGGAGACCCAGTACTTC. Amino acid sequence: CASSPRRVANLETQYF.